Following are 30 T cell receptor beta chains from one sample sequenced in a study of cytomegalovirus exposure and HLA in healthy donors. Method: immunoSEQ multiplex PCR; TCRdb's copy keeps in-frame clones and lacks some. The table lists about 140,000 clones, almost 85% of them singletons. Sequencing was carried out using PBMCs. The receptors derive from a woman under 40 in good health and CMV-seronegative.

The chain couples TRBV2 to TRBJ2-3, with 15 bases matching TRBD2. Germline CDR1 is SNHLY and CDR2 is FYNNEI. Trimming took 3 bases from V and 5 from J; bases not matched to a gene: 12. CDR3 length: 19 residues. The CDR3: CASSDEIGTSGGRRDTQYF. Here the CDR3 DNA reads TGTGCCAGCAGTGACGAGATCGGGACTAGCGGGGGGCGAAGAGATACGCAGTATTTT.

The chain combines TRBV7-7 with TRBJ2-7, with D maybe TRBD2 (6 bases). The V gene lost 3 bases and the J gene lost 3 bases, with 12 bases spanning the gap. This CDR3 is built from 14 residues. Germline CDR1 and CDR2: SSHAT and FNYEAQ (reference sequence). The CDR3 loop is CASSLGVGGYEQYF. CDR3 DNA: TGTGCCAGCAGCTTGGGAGTCGGGGGCTACGAGCAGTACTTC.

The chain couples TRBV19 to TRBJ1-1, with D possibly TRBD1 on 6 matching bases. Between the trimmed V and J ends, which lost 5 bases and 6 bases, there was a span of 13 bases. This CDR3 comprises 13 residues. Germline CDR1 LNHDA, CDR2 SQIVND (reference sequence). CDR3 in DNA: TGTGCCAGTAGTTACAGGGCAGGGGCTGAAGCTTTCTTT. It is translated as CASSYRAGAEAFF.

V is TRBV5-1 and J is TRBJ2-1, with 12 positions matching TRBD2. CDR3 length: 15 amino acids. Germline V lookup: CDR1 SGHRS, CDR2 YFSETQ. V shed 4 bases and J 8 bases; nucleotides not matched to a gene: 7. The CDR3 loop is CASSKGLAGKDEQFF. In DNA form, the CDR3 reads TGCGCCAGCAGCAAAGGACTAGCGGGGAAGGATGAGCAGTTCTTC.

This sequence joins TRBV7-6 and TRBJ2-2, with D unclear. Germline assignment: CDR1 SGHVS and CDR2 FNYEAQ. Between the trimmed V and J ends, which lost 1 base and 1 base, there was a span of 7 bases. This CDR3 comprises 15 residues. The CDR3 sequence is CASSLVQLNTGELFF. The DNA of the CDR3 is TGTGCCAGCAGCTTAGTACAGTTGAACACCGGGGAGCTGTTTTTT.

CDR3 loop: CASSLRKDTEAFF. In DNA, the CDR3 is TGCGCCAGCAGCCTGAGGAAGGACACTGAAGCTTTCTTT. The rearrangement links TRBV5-1 to TRBJ1-1; D gene unclear. Germline V gene data show CDR1 as SGHRS and CDR2 as YFSETQ. V was shortened by 4 bases and J by 3 bases, with 10 bases between the two germline ends. CDR3 length: 13 residues.

This clone was detected only a few times. The rearrangement uses TRBV6-5 and TRBJ1-2; maybe TRBD1 (6 bases). Germline V gene lookup returns CDR1 MNHEY and CDR2 SVGAGI. There are 14 residues in the CDR3. V was clipped by 5 bases and J by 8 bases, with 18 bases between them. The chain's CDR3 is CASSVGQGIGGYTF. CDR3 DNA sequence: TGTGCCAGCAGTGTTGGGCAGGGGATTGGAGGCTACACCTTC.

The chain has TRBV29-1 and TRBJ2-7, with D possibly being TRBD2 (6 bases). The germline CDR1 and CDR2 sequences are SQVTM and ANQGSEA. V lost 4 bases to trimming and J lost 0 bases, with 13 bases between them. This CDR3 region has 14 residues. The CDR3 reads CSVVRGKSSYEQYF. CDR3 sequence (DNA): TGCAGCGTTGTTCGGGGGAAGAGCTCCTACGAGCAGTACTTC.

The gene calls are TRBV5-1 and TRBJ2-7, with 7 bases lining up with TRBD1. This CDR3 comprises 16 residues. CDR1 is SGHRS and CDR2 is YFSETQ in the germline V gene. Trimming at V came to 3 bases and at J to 6 bases, leaving 15 bases not matched to a gene. The CDR3 protein is CASSSIAGTATGEQYF. The CDR3 DNA sequence: TGCGCCAGCAGCTCAATCGCCGGGACAGCAACTGGCGAGCAGTACTTC.

J is TRBJ1-2 and V is TRBV19; TRBD1 aligns across 8 bases. The length of the CDR3 is 13 residues. J was trimmed by 8 bases and V by 4 bases; bases with no gene match: 6. The germline gives CDR1 LNHDA, CDR2 SQIVND (reference sequence). In nucleotides, the CDR3 is TGTGCCAGTAGTAAGGACAGGGCCAAAGGCTACACCTTC. Translating it yields CASSKDRAKGYTF.

V gene TRBV6-1 combines with J gene TRBJ2-4, with TRBD2 identical over 9 bases. The J segment lost 8 bases and the V segment lost 6 bases, leaving 11 bases of the junction unmatched. This CDR3 has 15 amino acids. The germline CDR1 and CDR2 sequences are MNHNS and SASEGT. CDR3 sequence (DNA): TGTGCCAGCAGGGATGGCGGGGGGGCATGGTACATTCAGTACTTC. It is translated as CASRDGGGAWYIQYF.

This clone appeared once. The chain carries TRBV18 and TRBJ1-2; weak D call: TRBD1 (6 bases). This CDR3 is built from 14 residues. Germline lookup yields CDR1 KGHSH and CDR2 LQKENI. V lost 5 bases and J lost 2, with 12 bases in between. This CDR3 reads CASSAIQGNYGYTF. CDR3 in DNA: TGTGCCAGCTCAGCAATCCAGGGGAACTATGGCTACACCTTC.

This clone was counted only a few times. J is TRBJ2-5 and V is TRBV9, with D unclear. Germline V gene sequence: CDR1 SGDLS, CDR2 YYNGEE. There are 12 residues in the CDR3. V lost 4 bases to trimming and J lost 7 bases, with 11 bases between them. CDR3 sequence (DNA): TGTGCCAGCAGCCCACCAAGAGGGACCCAGTACTTC. It translates to CASSPPRGTQYF.

The chain carries TRBV5-1 and TRBJ1-1, with unresolved D. V dropped 4 bases and J dropped 0 bases, with 7 bases sitting between them. Germline V gene data show CDR1 as SGHRS and CDR2 as YFSETQ. The CDR3 length is 13 residues. The CDR3 nucleotides read TGCGCCAGCAGCAAAGAGATGAACACTGAAGCTTTCTTT. This sequence encodes CASSKEMNTEAFF. Full variable domain (missing parts from reference TRBV5-1 and TRBJ1-1): KAGVTQTPRYLIKTRGQQVTLSCSPISGHRSVSWYQQTPGQGLQFLFEYFSETQRNKGNFPGRFSGRQFSNSRSEMNVSTLELGDSALYLCASSKEMNTEAFFGQGTRLTVV.

The genes are TRBV9 and TRBJ2-3, with TRBD2 matching over 10 bases. The length of the CDR3 is 18 residues. J lost 1 base, V lost 4 bases, and 12 bases had no gene match. Germline CDR1 and CDR2: SGDLS and YYNGEE. The CDR3 bases are TGTGCCAGCAGCCCTAGCTTTCTGAGCGGGGGGGGCACAGATACGCAGTATTTT. The encoded protein is CASSPSFLSGGGTDTQYF.

This CDR3 reads CASSLRFSAGRTDTQYF. The CDR3, as DNA: TGTGCCAGCAGCTTAAGGTTTTCAGCGGGGAGAACAGATACGCAGTATTTT. The rearrangement uses TRBV11-1 and TRBJ2-3; 7 bases agree with TRBD2. Germline V gene lookup returns CDR1 SGHAT and CDR2 FQDESV (reference sequence). J was trimmed by 3 bases and V by 2 bases; bases with no gene match: 11. The CDR3 is made up of 17 amino acids.

This clone was seen at least ten times. This sequence joins TRBV5-6 and TRBJ2-7, with 14 bases aligning to TRBD2. V trimming: 4 bases; J trimming: 5 bases; junction bases outside the gene matches: 11. This CDR3 region has 17 residues. Germline CDR1 SGHDT, CDR2 YYEEEE. CDR3 DNA sequence: TGTGCCAGCAGCCGTGGACTAGCGGGGGGCCCTGCGGACGAGCAGTACTTC. The encoded protein is CASSRGLAGGPADEQYF.

This clone was observed once. This chain links TRBV5-1 with TRBJ1-5, with TRBD1 as a possible D gene (6 bases). CDR1 is SGHRS, CDR2 YFSETQ, per germline. The CDR3 totals 13 residues. V lost 4 bases to trimming and J lost 4 bases, with 9 bases between them. CDR3 amino acids: CASSPRGNQPQHF. CDR3 coding DNA: TGCGCCAGCAGCCCTAGGGGGAATCAGCCCCAGCATTTT. Full variable domain (remainder filled in from reference TRBV5-1 and TRBJ1-5): KAGVTQTPRYLIKTRGQQVTLSCSPISGHRSVSWYQQTPGQGLQFLFEYFSETQRNKGNFPGRFSGRQFSNSRSEMNVSTLELGDSALYLCASSPRGNQPQHFGDGTRLSIL.

This clone was counted only a few times. This chain uses TRBV7-2 with TRBJ2-3, with D perhaps TRBD1 (6 bases). The CDR3 sequence is 13 residues long. Germline CDR1 reads SGHTA; CDR2 reads FQGNSA. V lost 2 bases and J lost 8, with 11 bases in between. CDR3 in DNA: TGTGCCAGCAGCTTAAACGCCAGGGGTACGCAGTATTTT. Its protein is CASSLNARGTQYF.

The rearrangement joins TRBV9 to TRBJ1-6; 9 bases agree with TRBD1. CDR1 SGDLS and CDR2 YYNGEE come from the germline V gene. With V trimmed by 0 bases and J by 8 bases, 0 bases remained unmatched. This CDR3 comprises 14 residues. The chain's CDR3 is CASSVGQGDSPLHF. The CDR3, as DNA: TGTGCCAGCAGCGTAGGACAGGGGGATTCACCCCTCCACTTT.

This clone was seen only a few times. The chain uses TRBV7-2 and TRBJ1-5; tentative D call: TRBD1 (6 bases). The V gene lost 6 bases and the J gene lost 6 bases, with 15 bases spanning the gap. This CDR3 is 14 amino acids long. Germline V gene lookup returns CDR1 SGHTA and CDR2 FQGNSA. CDR3 DNA sequence: TGTGCCAGCAGTTCGGGGGGCGCGGGTCAGCCCCAGCATTTT. This gives the protein CASSSGGAGQPQHF.

The genes are TRBV11-2 and TRBJ2-5; 15 bases match TRBD2. Trimming at V came to 5 bases and at J to 3 bases, leaving 7 bases not matched to a gene. Germline CDR1 is SGHAT and CDR2 is FQNNGV. This CDR3 is built from 17 residues. The CDR3 nucleotides are TGTGCCAGCAGCCTCGGGACTAGCGGGGGGATAGAAGAGACCCAGTACTTC. Its protein is CASSLGTSGGIEETQYF.

The J gene is TRBJ1-3, the V gene TRBV6-5; 7 nucleotides agree with TRBD1. CDR3 length: 16 amino acids. Germline CDR1 is MNHEY and CDR2 is SVGAGI. The V segment lost 0 bases and the J segment 3 bases; nucleotides outside the gene matches: 5. The DNA of the CDR3 is TGTGCCAGCAGTTACTCTTCTAGGGGGCTTGGAAACACCATATATTTT. Translated: CASSYSSRGLGNTIYF.

The chain recombines TRBV28 with TRBJ1-1, with TRBD1 matching 10 bases. CDR3 length equals 14 residues. Germline trimming cut 4 bases from V and 4 bases from J; bases unmatched to any gene: 3. Germline CDR1 and CDR2: MDHEN and SYDVKM. CDR3 in amino acids: CASSSDRGVTEAFF. In DNA, the CDR3 is TGTGCCAGCAGTTCGGACAGGGGGGTCACTGAAGCTTTCTTT. The variable domain in full, completed from reference TRBV28 and TRBJ1-1, reads DVKVTQSSRYLVKRTGEKVFLECVQDMDHENMFWYRQDPGLGLRLIYFSYDVKMKEKGDIPEGYSVSREKKERFSLILESASTNQTSMYLCASSSDRGVTEAFFGQGTRLTVV.

J is TRBJ1-6 and V is TRBV12-5; 8 nucleotides match TRBD1. Germline CDR1 LGHNT, CDR2 FRNRAP. This CDR3 is built from 20 residues. Germline trimming cut 2 bases from V and 3 bases from J; bases unmatched to any gene: 15. CDR3 in DNA: TGTGCTAGTGGTTTGCAGTTGCGGGACAGGTTGAAACTCTATAATTCACCCCTCCACTTT. It is translated as CASGLQLRDRLKLYNSPLHF.

The chain couples TRBV18 to TRBJ2-1; the D gene is possibly TRBD2 (7 bases). V was pared by 3 bases and J by 2 bases, with 14 bases between. The CDR3 length is 16 residues. Germline CDR1 reads KGHSH; CDR2 reads LQKENI. The DNA for the CDR3 is TGTGCCAGCTCACCGAGGGGGGGGACTACCTACAATGAGCAGTTCTTC. Its protein is CASSPRGGTTYNEQFF.

The chain recombines TRBV21-1 with TRBJ2-1; TRBD1 is taken as the D call from the table, unchecked against the DNA. TRBV21-1 is an annotated pseudogene. The CDR3 runs to 17 residues. DNA of the CDR3: TGTGCCAGCAGCTTCTGGGCAGAGAATGACTCCTACAATGAGCAGTTCTTC. Its protein is CASSFWAENDSYNEQFF.

The rearrangement joins TRBV6-5 to TRBJ2-7; 7 bases are a match to TRBD1. The germline CDR1 and CDR2 sequences are MNHEY and SVGAGI. The CDR3 has 15 amino acids. V lost 5 bases and J lost 3; bases outside the gene matches: 10. This chain's CDR3 is CASSRRGGRDYEQYF. The CDR3 DNA is TGTGCCAGCAGTCGGAGAGGGGGCAGAGACTACGAGCAGTACTTC.

The chain recombines TRBV7-2 with TRBJ2-3; D is perhaps TRBD1 (5 bases). CDR3 length: 18 residues. The V and J ends lost 1 base and 1 base respectively, with 18 bases between them. CDR1 SGHTA and CDR2 FQGNSA come from the germline V gene. CDR3 bases: TGTGCCAGCAGCTTAGTTCTTCAGGGCGACCTAGGCACAGATACGCAGTATTTT. Protein product: CASSLVLQGDLGTDTQYF. Drawing the rest from reference TRBV7-2 and TRBJ2-3, the complete variable domain is GAGVSQSPSNKVTEKGKDVELRCDPISGHTALYWYRQSLGQGLEFLIYFQGNSAPDKSGLPSDRFSAERTGGSVSTLTIQRTQQEDSAVYLCASSLVLQGDLGTDTQYFGPGTRLTVL.

The chain uses TRBV30 and TRBJ1-4; 9 bases map to TRBD1. The CDR3 extends over 13 amino acids. J was trimmed by 6 bases and V by 5 bases; bases with no gene match: 4. Per germline, CDR1 GTSNPN and CDR2 SVGIG (reference sequence). For the CDR3, the DNA is TGTGCCTGGGGTACAGGGGGCTATGAAAAACTGTTTTTT. This codes for CAWGTGGYEKLFF.